The subject of this entry is one T cell receptor beta chain. The record originates from a study of shared clonotypes between healthy human individuals. Germline-derived CDR1 and CDR2 are MRHNA and SNTAGT. This CDR3 spans 16 amino acids. The junction had 16 bases not matched to a gene; V was cut back by 7 bases and J by 7 bases. Some clones are missing from TCRdb's copy, which holds only in-frame ones; the method was immunoSEQ multiplex PCR. Among about 560,000 clones listed, around 78% were seen once. The sequenced material came from PBMCs. The chain carries TRBV6-4 and TRBJ2-1; 7 bases fit TRBD2. The sequence was obtained from a middle-aged woman in good health. Some clones in this sample may be carry-over from other donors' samples. The CDR3 coding sequence is TGTGCCAGCACCCCCGATGCGGGGAGGGCCCCAAATGAGCAGTTCTTC. It translates to CASTPDAGRAPNEQFF.